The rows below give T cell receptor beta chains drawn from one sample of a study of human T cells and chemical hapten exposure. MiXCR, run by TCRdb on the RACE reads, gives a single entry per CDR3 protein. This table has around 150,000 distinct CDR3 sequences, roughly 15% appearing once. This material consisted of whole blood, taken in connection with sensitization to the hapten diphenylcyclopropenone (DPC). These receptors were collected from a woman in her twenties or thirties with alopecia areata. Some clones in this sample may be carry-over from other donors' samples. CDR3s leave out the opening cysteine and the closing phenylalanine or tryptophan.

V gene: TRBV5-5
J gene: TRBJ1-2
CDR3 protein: ASSHWTDGYT

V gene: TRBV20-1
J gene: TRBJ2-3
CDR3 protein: SGKGGGHSTDTQY

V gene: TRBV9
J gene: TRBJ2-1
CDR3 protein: ASSVGKLGAGDNEQF

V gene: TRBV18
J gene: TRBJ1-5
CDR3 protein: ASSPAAVSSNQPQH

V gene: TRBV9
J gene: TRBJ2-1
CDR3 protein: ASSVAASGGGEQF

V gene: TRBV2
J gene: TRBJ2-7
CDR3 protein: ASRSDNLEQY

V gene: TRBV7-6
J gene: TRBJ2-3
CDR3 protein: ASSSILLAGGDTQY

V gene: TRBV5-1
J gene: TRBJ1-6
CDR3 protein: ASSLQSNSPLH

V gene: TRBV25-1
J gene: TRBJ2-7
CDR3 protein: ASSVPGGYEQY

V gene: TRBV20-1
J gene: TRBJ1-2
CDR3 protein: SASHYGYT

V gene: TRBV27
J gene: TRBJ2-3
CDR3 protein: ASIIIGTSGSTDTQY

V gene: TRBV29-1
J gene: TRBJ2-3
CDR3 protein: SLPSGVRDTQY

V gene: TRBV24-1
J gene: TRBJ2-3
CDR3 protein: ATSDASGTGIGPTDTQY

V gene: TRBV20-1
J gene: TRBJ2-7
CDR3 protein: SASSRGTSSYEQY

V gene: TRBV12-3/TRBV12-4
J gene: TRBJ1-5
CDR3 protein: ASSRAGGGNQPQH

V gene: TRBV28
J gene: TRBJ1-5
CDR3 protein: ASSLRRGPQPQH

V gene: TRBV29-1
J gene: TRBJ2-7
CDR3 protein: SVGDVDEQY

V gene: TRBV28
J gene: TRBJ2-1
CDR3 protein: ASSSTLPTGMPYNEQF

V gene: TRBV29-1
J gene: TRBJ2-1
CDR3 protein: SVEREGSSYNEQF

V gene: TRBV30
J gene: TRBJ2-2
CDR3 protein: AWNPLVDSPNTGELF

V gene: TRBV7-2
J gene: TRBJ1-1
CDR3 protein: ASSLDGGTEAF

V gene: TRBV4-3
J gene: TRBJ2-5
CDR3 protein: ASSQGLAVHETQY